The present T cell receptor (beta chain) was sequenced within a study of T cell responses to AZD1222 COVID-19 vaccine. General study results and limits: Repertoires were obtained solely post-peak T cell response.

Concerning this clone: What it recognizes is unknown.

Profiling relied on immunoSEQ multiplex PCR, and the TCRdb table lists in-frame clones only, not all of them. The data show 150,000 or so clones, with more than 70% seen just once and 2.2% held by the top ten. The length of the CDR3 is 14 residues. Trimming took off 6 bases at V and 5 bases at J, with 16 bases between the two ends. Germline assignment: CDR1 MNHEY and CDR2 SVGAGI. This TCR was recovered from an adult in good health. Source: peripheral blood, taken on day 0 of AZD1222 vaccination. V gene TRBV6-5 combines with J gene TRBJ1-1; no reliable D call. The CDR3, as DNA: TGTGCCAGCAGGGACGGCGGGGAGGCGACTGAAGCTTTCTTT. It specifies CASRDGGEATEAFF.